This passage covers 19 T cell receptor beta chains from one sample sequenced in a study of shared clonotypes between healthy human individuals. Naive CD8 cells lacked CD45RO, underwent positive selection for CCR7 and left out terminally differentiated effector memory CD45RA+ cells. Repertoires were generated with immunoSEQ multiplex PCR, while TCRdb's copy carries only in-frame clones and drops some. The sample gives over 800,000 clones, about 91% of which show up once; less than 25% is in the top ten. Specimen: naive CD8+ T cells sorted from blood. The receptors here all came from a man between 25 and 39 years old in good health.

V and J are TRBV29-1 and TRBJ2-1; 8 nucleotides match TRBD2. Losses at the gene ends were 7 bases for V and 8 bases for J; bases not matched to a gene: 22. This CDR3 comprises 17 residues. The V gene's germline CDR1 is SQVTM and CDR2 ANQGSEA. Here the CDR3 DNA reads TGCAGCGCCAACTCCCGGTCCCGGGAGGGCAGCTGGGATGAGCAGTTCTTC. Translating gives CSANSRSREGSWDEQFF.

The V gene is TRBV2, the J gene TRBJ2-1, with TRBD1 matching 10 bases. The CDR3 runs 15 residues. With 6 bases clipped from V and 5 bases from J, the junction kept 7 bases outside the gene matches. Germline CDR1 and CDR2: SNHLY and FYNNEI. The CDR3 DNA sequence: TGTGCCAGCAGGATGTCGGGACAGGGGAACAATGAGCAGTTCTTC. Encoded protein: CASRMSGQGNNEQFF.

The rearrangement joins TRBV21-1 to TRBJ2-1; the table calls TRBD2, which could not be checked here. TRBV21-1 is tagged as a pseudogene. This CDR3 has 15 residues. CDR3 loop: CASSPPGGPRNEQFF. The CDR3 nucleotides are TGTGCCAGCAGCCCCCCGGGAGGGCCAAGGAATGAGCAGTTCTTC.

The chain carries TRBV6-5 and TRBJ2-7; D unclear. CDR1 MNHEY and CDR2 SVGAGI come from the germline V gene. Trimming pared 6 bases from V and 4 bases from J, leaving 16 bases between. The CDR3 spans 14 residues. The CDR3 DNA sequence: TGTGCCAGCAGCCCCCCCATGGAGCCGTACGAGCAGTACTTC. Protein: CASSPPMEPYEQYF.

About this clone itself: Other DNA sequences in the same sample also yield this CDR3. The chain recombines TRBV27 with TRBJ2-1; a weak D match, TRBD1 (5 bases). Germline loops: CDR1 MNHEY, CDR2 SMNVEV (reference sequence). The CDR3 covers 14 residues. V was pared by 0 bases and J by 5 bases, with 8 bases between. CDR3 nucleotide sequence: TGTGCCAGCAGTTTATCGGGGCCTAACAATGAGCAGTTCTTC. This sequence encodes CASSLSGPNNEQFF.

The chain links TRBV30 to TRBJ2-7; 7 bases are shared with TRBD1. The CDR3 totals 13 residues. J gave up 2 bases and V 5 bases, and 6 bases lay outside the gene matches. Germline V lookup: CDR1 GTSNPN, CDR2 SVGIG (reference sequence). The CDR3 coding sequence is TGTGCCTGGCAACAGGGGATCCCCTACGAGCAGTACTTC. It codes for CAWQQGIPYEQYF.

This chain links TRBV29-1 with TRBJ2-2; D is undetermined. The CDR3 runs to 13 residues. V lost 2 bases and J lost 6, with 10 bases in between. From germline, CDR1 is SQVTM and CDR2 ANQGSEA. The CDR3 loop reads CSVEKGSAGELFF. The DNA for the CDR3 is TGCAGCGTTGAAAAAGGCTCAGCCGGGGAGCTGTTTTTT.

This chain joins TRBV11-2 and TRBJ2-1; D might be TRBD2 (5 bases). Germline V CDR1 and CDR2: SGHAT, FQNNGV. With 7 bases removed from V and 8 bases from J, the gap between germline ends came to 15 bases. This CDR3 has 13 residues. The CDR3 sequence is CASISSGMDEQFF. In DNA form, the CDR3 reads TGTGCCAGCATTTCATCGGGGATGGATGAGCAGTTCTTC.

This chain joins TRBV6-1 and TRBJ2-2, with D tentatively TRBD1 (6 bases). CDR3 length: 15 amino acids. The germline V gene has CDR1 MNHNS and CDR2 SASEGT. V gave up 8 bases and J gave up 0 bases, with 13 bases separating them. As DNA, the CDR3 is TGTGCCAGCCCCTCCGGGACACCGAACACCGGGGAGCTGTTTTTT. This sequence encodes CASPSGTPNTGELFF.

This clone was found a few times. The chain couples TRBV25-1 to TRBJ2-5; D call uncertain. V was pared by 0 bases and J by 1 base, with 0 bases between. CDR1 and CDR2 from the germline V gene are MGHDK and SYGVNS. This CDR3 contains 12 residues. The CDR3 region is CASSEYQETQYF. CDR3 DNA: TGTGCCAGCAGTGAATACCAAGAGACCCAGTACTTC.

This chain connects TRBV5-6 to TRBJ2-1; D is unclear. In germline, CDR1 is SGHDT, CDR2 YYEEEE. With 3 bases removed from V and 2 bases from J, the gap between germline ends came to 9 bases. CDR3 size: 14 residues. The CDR3 coding sequence is TGTGCCAGCAGCTCCCTTGACACCTACAATGAGCAGTTCTTC. Translated, it gives CASSSLDTYNEQFF.

The V and J genes are TRBV25-1 and TRBJ1-1; D gene ambiguous. The CDR3 contains 12 residues. V was clipped by 3 bases and J by 0 bases, with 2 bases between them. Germline V gene lookup returns CDR1 MGHDK and CDR2 SYGVNS. CDR3 DNA sequence: TGTGCCAGCAGTGATATGAACACTGAAGCTTTCTTT. Translation: CASSDMNTEAFF.

The rearrangement uses TRBV11-2 and TRBJ1-4, with a weak D call TRBD1 (6 bases). The CDR3 sequence is 16 residues long. V lost 1 base, J lost 5 bases, and 14 bases lay in between. CDR1 and CDR2 from the germline V gene are SGHAT and FQNNGV. The CDR3 coding sequence is TGTGCCAGCAGCTTAGCTGAGACAGGACGGAATGAAAAACTGTTTTTT. This encodes CASSLAETGRNEKLFF.

This clone has ten or more counts. Within the sample, other DNA sequences also encode this same CDR3. V and J are TRBV7-9 and TRBJ2-7; maybe TRBD2 (6 bases). The CDR3 is 15 residues long. From germline, CDR1 is SEHNR and CDR2 FQNEAQ (reference sequence). Trimming removed 4 bases from V and 4 bases from J, with 17 bases in between. CDR3 DNA: TGTGCCAGCAGCTCACCTAGCACGGAGGGGTACGAGCAGTACTTC. It translates to CASSSPSTEGYEQYF.

This clone was seen more than once but under ten times. The rearrangement links TRBV25-1 to TRBJ1-2; 8 bases line up with TRBD1. This CDR3 comprises 12 residues. Looked up from germline, CDR1 is MGHDK and CDR2 is SYGVNS. V lost 9 bases, J lost 6 bases, and 6 bases stayed unmatched. CDR3 DNA: TGTGCCAGTGGACAGGGCCCGGATGGCTACACCTTC. Amino acid sequence: CASGQGPDGYTF.

As concerns this clone: A much larger clonotype is one base distant, so this may be a read error. Other DNA sequences in the sample encode the same CDR3. The gene calls are TRBV7-8 and TRBJ2-7; no reliable D call. V lost 3 bases to trimming and J lost 1 base, with 1 base between them. The germline V gene has CDR1 SGHVS and CDR2 FQNEAQ. The CDR3 has 11 amino acids. In nucleotides, the CDR3 is TGTGCCAGCAGCTTTTCCTACGAGCAGTACTTC. Amino acids: CASSFSYEQYF.

Details on this clone: The sample has other DNA sequences that encode this CDR3 too. The chain uses TRBV15 and TRBJ2-7; possible D gene TRBD1, 6 bases. Germline V gene lookup returns CDR1 LNHNV and CDR2 YYDKDF (reference sequence). V gave up 3 bases and J gave up 0 bases, with 9 bases separating them. This CDR3 has 14 residues. Here the CDR3 reads CATSRDRASYEQYF. In DNA, the CDR3 is TGTGCCACCAGCAGGGACAGAGCCTCCTACGAGCAGTACTTC.

This clone was recorded once. The genes are TRBV29-1 and TRBJ2-6; D might be TRBD2 (5 bases). V was cut by 6 bases and J by 4 bases, with 22 bases left in between. Per germline, CDR1 SQVTM and CDR2 ANQGSEA. CDR3 size: 17 residues. The CDR3 here is CSVLKRGQTLGANVLTF. The CDR3 DNA follows: TGCAGCGTCCTCAAAAGAGGGCAGACGTTGGGGGCCAACGTCCTGACTTTC.

V usage is TRBV5-5 and J usage is TRBJ2-1; 7 nucleotides agree with TRBD1. The germline gives CDR1 SGHKS, CDR2 YYEKEE (reference sequence). V trimming: 1 base; J trimming: 4 bases; junction bases outside the gene matches: 5. This CDR3 spans 15 amino acids. In DNA form, the CDR3 reads TGTGCCAGCAGCTTGTTGCCAGGGGGATACAATGAGCAGTTCTTC. As protein: CASSLLPGGYNEQFF.